This TCR beta chain was sequenced in a study of T cell changes during pregnancy in multiple sclerosis. Profiling relied on immunoSEQ multiplex PCR, and the TCRdb table lists in-frame clones only, not all of them. Of 85,000 to 100,000 clones listed, 92% are singletons. The CDR3 sequence is 15 residues long. Germline CDR1 and CDR2: LGHNA and YNFKEQ. Trimming removed 0 bases at V and 5 bases at J, with 13 bases between. The genes are TRBV4-2 and TRBJ1-2; D is undetermined. This TCR was recovered from a female donor with multiple sclerosis, enrolled in a pregnancy study. Sample: peripheral blood, taken in the first trimester of pregnancy. The CDR3 is CASSQDAIPRYGYTF. CDR3 bases: TGTGCCAGCAGCCAAGATGCCATTCCTCGGTATGGCTACACCTTC.